These 19 T cell receptor beta chains share one sample of origin, sequenced in a study of CD8+CD57+ T cells in acquired aplastic anemia. CDR3 and TCR beta VDJ profiling relied on genomic DNA as the template. TCRdb re-analysed the reads in MiXCR, keeping a single row per CDR3 protein. The sample lists 100,000 to 150,000 distinct CDR3 sequences, more than 40% occurring once. The source material was sorted CD4+, CD8+, or CD8+CD57+ T cells (not recorded which) from PBMCs. Source of these receptors: a human donor in good health, serving as a control.

The sample holds many counts of this clonotype. The chain combines TRBV13 with TRBJ2-7; TRBD2 aligns across 7 bases. The CDR3 consists of 14 residues. With 3 bases clipped from V and 0 bases from J, the junction kept 2 bases outside the gene matches. From germline, CDR1 is PRHDT and CDR2 FYEKMQ (reference sequence). Here the CDR3 DNA reads TGTGCCAGCAGCTTCGGGGGGATCTCCTACGAGCAGTACTTC. Translation gives CASSFGGISYEQYF.

As for this clonotype: One end of the junction is discordant with germline, which a read error may explain. The chain recombines TRBV10-2 with TRBJ1-2, with D hard to call. The CDR3 length is 13 residues. Germline V CDR1 and CDR2: WSHSY, SAAADI. CDR3 sequence: CASSETGMIGCTF. The CDR3 DNA reads TGCGCCAGCAGTGAGACCGGGATGATAGGCTGCACCTTC.

The chain is built from TRBV27 and TRBJ2-6, with 7 bases identical to TRBD1. CDR1 MNHEY and CDR2 SMNVEV come from the germline V gene (reference sequence). V dropped 10 bases and J dropped 5; count of bases not matched to a gene: 20. The CDR3 consists of 18 residues. Written as DNA, the CDR3 is TGTGCCACGAAGAACCGGGACAGCCCAGGTGGTAGGGCCAACGTCCTGACTTTC. Protein: CATKNRDSPGGRANVLTF.

The chain combines TRBV15 with TRBJ2-1; the D gene is possibly TRBD1 (6 bases). Germline V gene lookup returns CDR1 LNHNV and CDR2 YYDKDF (reference sequence). The CDR3 is 15 residues long. V lost 3 bases to trimming and J lost 6 bases, with 15 bases between them. CDR3 sequence: CATSSDARGFNEQFF. The CDR3 coding sequence is TGTGCCACCAGCAGCGATGCAAGGGGGTTCAATGAGCAGTTCTTC.

The gene calls are TRBV20-1 and TRBJ1-5, with D possibly being TRBD1 (6 bases). Trimming took 5 bases from V and 10 from J, leaving 27 bases between them. Germline CDR1 reads DFQATT; CDR2 reads SNEGSKA (reference sequence). This CDR3 is built from 16 residues. The CDR3 here is CSAGPLTGSYHLPQHF. The CDR3 nucleotides are TGCAGTGCTGGACCGTTAACAGGGTCCTACCATTTACCCCAGCATTTT.

The V call is TRBV15, the J call TRBJ2-1, with TRBD2 matching over 11 bases. Trimming removed 2 bases from V and 2 bases from J; junction bases left unmatched: 2. The germline V gene encodes CDR1 LNHNV and CDR2 YYDKDF (reference sequence). The length of the CDR3 is 16 residues. CDR3 in amino acids: CATSRLAGGPYNEQFF. The CDR3 DNA reads TGTGCCACCAGCAGACTAGCGGGGGGCCCCTACAATGAGCAGTTCTTC.

In its sample, this clonotype was seen many times. The chain recombines TRBV2 with TRBJ2-7, with D uncertain. The V end was cut by 3 bases, the J end by 3 bases, with 15 bases between. This CDR3 spans 15 amino acids. The germline V gene encodes CDR1 SNHLY and CDR2 FYNNEI. This CDR3 reads CASSELEPLLYEQYF. The CDR3, as DNA: TGTGCCAGCAGTGAGCTAGAGCCCCTACTCTACGAGCAGTACTTC.

V is TRBV15 and J is TRBJ2-7; D may correspond to TRBD1 or TRBD2 (6 bases each). Trimming took off 0 bases at V and 5 bases at J, with 11 bases between the two ends. The CDR3 has 14 residues. Germline CDR1 is LNHNV and CDR2 is YYDKDF (reference sequence). The chain's CDR3 is CATSRDGGGNEQYV. In nucleotides, the CDR3 is TGTGCCACCAGCAGAGATGGAGGGGGGAACGAGCAGTACGTC.

This clonotype has at least ten counts. The V and J genes are TRBV6-2 or TRBV6-3 and TRBJ2-3, with 10 bases identical to TRBD1. CDR1 and CDR2 from the germline V gene are MNHEY and SVGEGT. Losses at the gene ends were 4 bases for V and 3 bases for J; bases not matched to a gene: 10. This CDR3 is 17 amino acids long. In nucleotides, the CDR3 is TGTGCCAGCAGTTGGCGGGACAGGGGAAAGAGTACAGATACGCAGTATTTT. Protein sequence: CASSWRDRGKSTDTQYF.

This clonotype is medium-sized in the sample. This chain links TRBV19 with TRBJ2-1; possibly TRBD1 for D (6 bases). There are 14 residues in the CDR3. Germline CDR1 and CDR2: LNHDA and SQIVND (reference sequence). Trimming took 9 bases from V and 2 from J, leaving 14 bases between them. As DNA, the CDR3 is TGTGCCAGCAATACAGGGTCCACCTACAATGAGCAGTTCTTC. It is translated as CASNTGSTYNEQFF.

In its sample, this clonotype was seen many times. This chain uses TRBV7-9 with TRBJ1-1, with no clear D. Trimming pared 0 bases from V and 4 bases from J, leaving 9 bases between. CDR1 is SEHNR, CDR2 FQNEAQ, per germline (reference sequence). The CDR3 sequence is 14 residues long. This CDR3 is CASSLAGIGTEAFF. Written as DNA, the CDR3 is TGTGCCAGCAGCTTAGCTGGGATAGGCACTGAAGCTTTCTTT.

This clonotype appeared a few times. The V gene is TRBV25-1, the J gene TRBJ1-1; a weak D match, TRBD1 (5 bases). The V gene's germline CDR1 is MGHDK and CDR2 SYGVNS. The CDR3 consists of 14 residues. With 1 base removed from V and 3 bases from J, the gap between germline ends came to 9 bases. CDR3 residues: CASSELGGDTEAFF. As DNA, the CDR3 is TGTGCCAGCAGTGAATTGGGGGGGGACACTGAAGCTTTCTTT.

This clonotype occurred once. DNA of the CDR3: TGCAGTGCTAGAGATGGGCTAGCGGGGGGGTTCAAGCAGTACTTC. The encoded protein is CSARDGLAGGFKQYF. The rearrangement links TRBV20-1 to TRBJ2-7; the match to TRBD2 covers 12 bases. Trimming took 0 bases from V and 8 from J; bases not matched to a gene: 8. The CDR3 totals 15 residues. The V gene's germline CDR1 is DFQATT and CDR2 SNEGSKA (reference sequence).

A word on this clonotype: This may arise from a read error, as a much more abundant clone is one base away. V usage is TRBV6-2 or TRBV6-3 and J usage is TRBJ1-2; D is undetermined. CDR1 is MNHEY and CDR2 is SVGEGT in the germline V gene. The CDR3 totals 15 residues. CDR3: CASRDDAATNYGCTF. Written as DNA, the CDR3 is TGTGCCAGCAGGGATGACGCCGCGACTAACTATGGCTGCACCTTC.

This clonotype was seen repeatedly, ten times or more. The CDR3 reads CASSEERGIYNEQFF. The CDR3, as DNA: TGTGCCAGCAGCGAGGAGCGGGGCATATACAATGAGCAGTTCTTC. The chain combines TRBV9 with TRBJ2-1, with TRBD2 identical over 7 bases. There are 15 residues in the CDR3. Losses at the gene ends were 3 bases for V and 4 bases for J; bases not matched to a gene: 7. The V gene's germline CDR1 is SGDLS and CDR2 YYNGEE.

This clonotype turned up a few times. The junction shows a germline mismatch at one end, possibly a read error. V is TRBV2 and J is TRBJ2-7, with D perhaps being TRBD1 or TRBD2 (6 bases each). This CDR3 region has 11 residues. Germline CDR1 and CDR2: SNHLY and FYNNEI. The CDR3 DNA follows: TGTGCCAGCAAGGGGGGAGGCGAGCAGTGCTTT. It specifies CASKGGGEQCF.

This clonotype was detected many times. The V gene is TRBV11-2, the J gene TRBJ1-3; a weak D match, TRBD1 (6 bases). Trimming left V 7 bases short and J 8 bases short, with 21 bases between. Germline CDR1 is SGHAT and CDR2 is FQNNGV. The CDR3 spans 15 residues. CDR3 DNA: TGTGCCAGCACCCTAGTGGGGGGCGCGTGGGACACCATATATTTT. Translation: CASTLVGGAWDTIYF.

The chain combines TRBV25-1 with TRBJ2-2, with D unclear. The germline V gene has CDR1 MGHDK and CDR2 SYGVNS. The CDR3 is 18 amino acids. V was shortened by 7 bases and J by 0 bases, with 21 bases between the two germline ends. The CDR3 here is CASNRRQDAIANTGELFF. CDR3 DNA sequence: TGTGCCAGCAACCGTCGCCAGGACGCCATTGCGAACACCGGGGAGCTGTTTTTT.

This clonotype was seen only once. Germline is not matched at one junction end, which may reflect a read error. This chain connects TRBV20-1 to TRBJ2-1, with 10 bases fitting TRBD2. Germline lookup yields CDR1 DFQATT and CDR2 SNEGSKA (reference sequence). There are 16 residues in the CDR3. CDR3: CSAIIRAGGLYNERFF. The DNA for the CDR3 is TGCAGTGCTATAATCCGAGCGGGGGGGCTTTACAATGAGCGGTTCTTC.